This is a list of T cell receptor beta chains from one sample in a study of shared clonotypes between healthy human individuals. The data were produced by immunoSEQ multiplex PCR, yet TCRdb's version contains in-frame clones alone and is incomplete. The sample records more than 450,000 clones, 79% being singletons. The sequencing sample was made of PBMCs. Receptors were obtained from a woman between 40 and 55 years old in good health. Some clones in this sample may be carry-over from other donors' samples. Both conserved end residues are part of each CDR3. D genes are given only for firm matches. Where a row states a size, it is once, few, many or the class of an expanded clone; other rows omit it.

clone_size	v_call	j_call	d_call	cdr3_nt	cdr3_aa
.	TRBV28	TRBJ2-1	TRBD1	TGTGCCAGCAGTTTGCGGACAGGGTCATCTGAGCAGTTCTTC	CASSLRTGSSEQFF
.	TRBV6-1	TRBJ2-7	.	TGTGCCAGCAGGACCCAGGGGGGGACCTACGAGCAGTACTTC	CASRTQGGTYEQYF
.	TRBV7-2	TRBJ2-6	TRBD1	TGTGCCAGCAGCATGGGACAGGGGGCGAGCTCTGGGGCCAACGTCCTGACTTTC	CASSMGQGASSGANVLTF
.	TRBV4-2	TRBJ2-7	.	TGTGCCAGCAGCCAAGAGTATACGGGATCCACCTACGAGCAGTACTTC	CASSQEYTGSTYEQYF
.	TRBV30	TRBJ2-3	TRBD1	TGTGCCTGGAAACAGGGGGTTTTTGGAGATACGCAGTATTTT	CAWKQGVFGDTQYF
.	TRBV30	TRBJ1-4	.	TGTGCCGGTAAACAGCCAACTAATGAAAAACTGTTTTTT	CAGKQPTNEKLFF
.	TRBV11-2	TRBJ2-7	.	TGTGCCAGCAGCTCCTCTAGCGGAGGGGGCTACGAGCAGTACTTC	CASSSSSGGGYEQYF
.	TRBV19	TRBJ2-2	TRBD2	TGTGCCAGTAGTCCACCGGGACTAGCGGCCGGGGAGCTGTTTTTT	CASSPPGLAAGELFF
.	TRBV10-3	TRBJ1-2	.	TGTGCCATCCGCGCCGGACAGTTACTCGATAACTATGGCTACACCTTC	CAIRAGQLLDNYGYTF
.	TRBV10-1	TRBJ2-7	.	TGCGCCAGCAGTGAATGGACTGGGCACTACGAGCAGTACTTC	CASSEWTGHYEQYF
.	TRBV9	TRBJ2-3	TRBD2	TGTGCCAGCAGCGGCCAACTAGCGGGAGGATTGGATACGCAGTATTTT	CASSGQLAGGLDTQYF
.	TRBV28	TRBJ1-4	.	TGTGCCAGCAGGCAGCTCAATGAAAAACTGTTTTTT	CASRQLNEKLFF
.	TRBV7-9	TRBJ2-1	.	TGTGCCAGCAGCTTAGCGGAGGGAAGCGAGCAGTTCTTC	CASSLAEGSEQFF
.	TRBV19	TRBJ2-1	.	TGTGCCAGTAGCACTTCCACGGGTTATGAGCAGTTCTTC	CASSTSTGYEQFF
many	TRBV9	TRBJ1-4	TRBD1	TGTGCCAGCAGCGTAGGGACAGGGAGGGAAAAACTGTTTTTT	CASSVGTGREKLFF
.	TRBV5-1	TRBJ2-3	.	TGCGCCAGCAGCTTGGGGCCTGTATCAGATACGCAGTATTTT	CASSLGPVSDTQYF
.	TRBV6-6	TRBJ2-1	TRBD2	TGTGCCAGCTCACCGTCCGGACTAGTCTACAATGAGCAGTTCTTC	CASSPSGLVYNEQFF
few	TRBV4-3	TRBJ2-7	TRBD1	TGCGCCAGCAGCCAAGGACGCTGGACAGGGGCCGAGCAGTACTTC	CASSQGRWTGAEQYF
once	TRBV4-2	TRBJ1-2	.	TGTGCCAGCAGCCAAGATCGGTTCGCGGGGGCGCATGGCTACACCTTC	CASSQDRFAGAHGYTF
.	TRBV9	TRBJ2-2	.	TGTGCCAGCAGCGTAGACGGGCTAGCGCCCGGGGAGCTGTTTTTT	CASSVDGLAPGELFF
few	TRBV23-1	TRBJ2-2	.	TGCGCCAGCAGTCGTTACGGGGAGCTGTTTTTT	CASSRYGELFF